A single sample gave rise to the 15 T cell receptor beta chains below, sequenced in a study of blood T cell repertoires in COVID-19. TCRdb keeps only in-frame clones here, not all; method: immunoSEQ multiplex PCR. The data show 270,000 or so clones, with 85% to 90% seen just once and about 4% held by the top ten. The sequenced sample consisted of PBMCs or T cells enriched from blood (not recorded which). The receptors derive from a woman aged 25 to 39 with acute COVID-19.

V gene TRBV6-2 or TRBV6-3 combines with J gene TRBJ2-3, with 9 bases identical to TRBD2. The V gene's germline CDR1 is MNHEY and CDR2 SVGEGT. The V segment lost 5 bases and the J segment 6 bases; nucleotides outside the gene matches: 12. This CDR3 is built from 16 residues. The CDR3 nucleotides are TGTGCCAGCAGTCAAGATAGCGGGAGAGGTTGGGATACGCAGTATTTT. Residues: CASSQDSGRGWDTQYF.

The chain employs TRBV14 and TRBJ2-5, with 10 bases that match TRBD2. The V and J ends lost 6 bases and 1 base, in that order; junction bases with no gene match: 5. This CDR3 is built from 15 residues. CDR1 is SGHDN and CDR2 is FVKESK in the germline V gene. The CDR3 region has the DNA TGTGCCAGCAGTCTACTAGCGGGGAGCCAAGAGACCCAGTACTTC. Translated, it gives CASSLLAGSQETQYF.

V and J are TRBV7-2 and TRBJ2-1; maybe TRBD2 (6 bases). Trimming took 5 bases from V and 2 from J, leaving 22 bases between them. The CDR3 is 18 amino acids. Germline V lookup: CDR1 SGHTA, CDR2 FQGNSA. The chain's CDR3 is CASSHNPGLGRTYNEQFF. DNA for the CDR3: TGTGCCAGCAGCCACAACCCAGGGCTGGGGAGGACCTACAATGAGCAGTTCTTC.

CDR3 DNA sequence: TGTGCCAGCAGCCACAGCGACAGAAACTACAATGAGCAGTTCTTC. It is translated as CASSHSDRNYNEQFF. The V and J genes are TRBV7-9 and TRBJ2-1; D is possibly TRBD1 (5 bases). The CDR3 covers 15 residues. Looked up from germline, CDR1 is SEHNR and CDR2 is FQNEAQ (reference sequence). The germline V and J ends were trimmed by 5 bases and 3 bases, with 14 bases remaining between them.

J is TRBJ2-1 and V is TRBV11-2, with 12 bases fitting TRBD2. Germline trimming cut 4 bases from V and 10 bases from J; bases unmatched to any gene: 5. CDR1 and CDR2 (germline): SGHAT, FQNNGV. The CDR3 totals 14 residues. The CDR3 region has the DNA TGTGCCAGCAGCTCGACTAGCGGGAGTAACGAGCAGTTCTTC. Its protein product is CASSSTSGSNEQFF.

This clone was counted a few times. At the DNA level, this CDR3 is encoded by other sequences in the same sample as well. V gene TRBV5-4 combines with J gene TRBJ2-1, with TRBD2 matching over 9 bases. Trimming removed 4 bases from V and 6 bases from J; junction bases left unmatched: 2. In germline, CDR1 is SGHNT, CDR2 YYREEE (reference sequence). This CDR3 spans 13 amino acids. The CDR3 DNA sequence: TGTGCCAGCAGCCCGACTAGCGGCAATGAGCAGTTCTTC. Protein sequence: CASSPTSGNEQFF.

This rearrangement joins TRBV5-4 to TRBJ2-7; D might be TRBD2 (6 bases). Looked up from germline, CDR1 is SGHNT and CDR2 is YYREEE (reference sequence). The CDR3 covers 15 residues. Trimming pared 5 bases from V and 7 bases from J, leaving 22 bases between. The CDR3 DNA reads TGTGCCAGCAGTCCAGCGGGCCCGGCGGCTGGGGAGCAGTACTTC. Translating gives CASSPAGPAAGEQYF.

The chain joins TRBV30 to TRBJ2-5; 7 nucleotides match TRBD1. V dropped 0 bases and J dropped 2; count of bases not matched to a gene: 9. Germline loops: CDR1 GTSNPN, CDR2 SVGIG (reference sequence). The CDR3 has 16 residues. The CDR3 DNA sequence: TGTGCCTGGAGTGTACAAAAGGGGGCTTCACAAGAGACCCAGTACTTC. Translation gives CAWSVQKGASQETQYF.

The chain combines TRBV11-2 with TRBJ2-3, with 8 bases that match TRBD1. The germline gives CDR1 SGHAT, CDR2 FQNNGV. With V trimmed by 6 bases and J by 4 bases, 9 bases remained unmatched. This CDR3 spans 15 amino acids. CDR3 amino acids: CASRSQGAGPDTQYF. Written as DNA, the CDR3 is TGTGCCAGCAGATCGCAGGGGGCCGGTCCAGATACGCAGTATTTT. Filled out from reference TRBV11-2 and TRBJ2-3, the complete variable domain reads EAGVAQSPRYKIIEKRQSVAFWCNPISGHATLYWYQQILGQGPKLLIQFQNNGVVDDSQLPKDRFSAERLKGVDSTLKIQPAKLEDSAVYLCASRSQGAGPDTQYFGPGTRLTVL.

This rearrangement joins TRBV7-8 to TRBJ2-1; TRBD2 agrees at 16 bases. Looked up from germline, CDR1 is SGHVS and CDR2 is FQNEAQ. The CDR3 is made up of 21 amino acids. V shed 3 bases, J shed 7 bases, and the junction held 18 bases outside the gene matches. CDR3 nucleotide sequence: TGTGCCAGCAGCTTCCAAGGAGGGACTAGCGGGAGGGCCTTTGTTCGGAATGAGCAGTTCTTC. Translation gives CASSFQGGTSGRAFVRNEQFF.

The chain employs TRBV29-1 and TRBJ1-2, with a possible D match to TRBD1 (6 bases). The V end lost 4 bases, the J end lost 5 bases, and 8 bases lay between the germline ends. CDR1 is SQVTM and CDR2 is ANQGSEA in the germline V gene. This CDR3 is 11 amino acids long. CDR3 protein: CSVVQGYGYTF. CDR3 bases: TGCAGCGTTGTGCAGGGGTATGGCTACACCTTC. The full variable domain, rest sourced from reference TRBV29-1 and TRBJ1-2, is SAVISQKPSRDICQRGTSLTIQCQVDSQVTMMFWYRQQPGQSLTLIATANQGSEATYESGFVIDKFPISRPNLTFSTLTVSNMSPEDSSIYLCSVVQGYGYTFGSGTRLTVV.

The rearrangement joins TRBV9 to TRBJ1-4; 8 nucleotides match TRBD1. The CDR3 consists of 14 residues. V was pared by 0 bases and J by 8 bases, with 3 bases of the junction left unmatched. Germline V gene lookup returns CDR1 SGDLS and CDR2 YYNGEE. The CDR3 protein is CASSVETGEEKLFF. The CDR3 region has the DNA TGTGCCAGCAGCGTAGAGACAGGGGAGGAAAAACTGTTTTTT.

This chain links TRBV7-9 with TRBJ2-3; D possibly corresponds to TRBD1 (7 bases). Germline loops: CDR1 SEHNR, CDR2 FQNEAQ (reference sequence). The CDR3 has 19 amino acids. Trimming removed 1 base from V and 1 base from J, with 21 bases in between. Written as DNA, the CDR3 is TGTGCCAGCAGCTTAGGGGGGGACAGTCAACCCTCGGGCACAGATACGCAGTATTTT. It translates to CASSLGGDSQPSGTDTQYF.

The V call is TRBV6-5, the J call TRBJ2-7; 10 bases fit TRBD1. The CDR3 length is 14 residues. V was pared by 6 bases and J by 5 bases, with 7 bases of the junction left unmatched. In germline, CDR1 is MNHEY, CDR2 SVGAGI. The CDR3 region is CASSRGTGAHEQYF. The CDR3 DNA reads TGTGCCAGCAGCCGCGGGACAGGGGCACACGAGCAGTACTTC.

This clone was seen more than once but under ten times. The CDR3 sequence is CASSPWTDYEQYF. CDR3 nucleotides: TGTGCCAGCAGCCCTTGGACAGACTACGAGCAGTACTTC. This rearrangement joins TRBV14 to TRBJ2-7, with a possible D match to TRBD1 (6 bases). The V gene's germline CDR1 is SGHDN and CDR2 FVKESK. CDR3 length equals 13 residues. Trimming removed 4 bases from V and 3 bases from J, with 10 bases in between. The entire variable domain, with the rest obtained from reference TRBV14 and TRBJ2-7, is as follows: EAGVTQFPSHSVIEKGQTVTLRCDPISGHDNLYWYRRVMGKEIKFLLHFVKESKQDESGMPNNRFLAERTGGTYSTLKVQPAELEDSGVYFCASSPWTDYEQYFGPGTRLTVT.